This TCR beta chain was found in a study of blood T cell repertoires in COVID-19. Across the whole study: T cells, B-cell-depleted T cells, or PBMCs provided the cDNA or gDNA that served as material.

In the authors' workflow: Cell counts per sample came from amplifying reference gene primers. The data were produced by immunoSEQ multiplex PCR, yet TCRdb's version contains in-frame clones alone and is incomplete. V, J and clone size were drawn from that table, and D and trimming were deduced from the DNA. This table has tens of thousands of clones, roughly 77% appearing once. Input material: peripheral blood. The TCR comes from a man of 80 years or more with acute or convalescent COVID-19.

The CDR3 reads CASSPSLLSSYEQYF. In DNA, the CDR3 is TGTGCCAGCAGTCCCTCACTCCTGAGTTCCTACGAGCAGTACTTC. This chain connects TRBV28 to TRBJ2-7; no clear D gene. This CDR3 contains 15 residues. Germline V gene lookup returns CDR1 MDHEN and CDR2 SYDVKM. The V end lost 5 bases, the J end lost 1 base, and 15 bases lay between the germline ends.